The T cell receptor (beta chain) described here comes from a study of cytomegalovirus exposure and HLA in healthy donors. The CDR3 length is 13 residues. CDR1 and CDR2 (germline): MNHNY, SVGAGI (reference sequence). Trimming pared 7 bases from V and 8 bases from J, leaving 14 bases between. The PCR used 60 Vbeta and 13 Jbeta primers. TCRdb's table, derived via immunoSEQ multiplex PCR, lists solely in-frame clones and lacks some. The table includes 140,000 or so clones, 80% to 85% detected once. Sequencing was carried out using PBMCs. This receptor was identified in a male donor in good health and CMV-seronegative. This chain joins TRBV6-6 and TRBJ1-4; a possible D gene is TRBD1 (6 bases). The CDR3 loop reads CASTDRIGEKLFF. Written as DNA, the CDR3 is TGTGCCAGCACTGACAGGATAGGGGAAAAACTGTTTTTT.